A selection of T cell receptor beta chains follows, all from one sample in a study of identical twins. TCRdb fed the 5' RACE reads into MiXCR, producing one record per CDR3 protein. Among 250,000 or so distinct CDR3 sequences listed, approximately 6.8% were seen once. This same sample was also taken into another study, of yellow fever vaccine responses in identical twins.

Specimen: CD8+ T cells sorted from blood. These receptors were obtained from a woman aged 18 to 35 in good health. Each CDR3 is given with its conserved first and last residue. The D gene is left open where the match is weak. Rows may omit the clone size; those that give it use once, few, many or a size class.

d_gene	v_gene	abundance	j_gene	CDR3aa	CDR3nt
TRBD2	TRBV10-3	few	TRBJ2-2	CAISEVGSGRANTGELFF	TGTGCCATCAGTGAGGTCGGTAGCGGGAGGGCAAACACCGGGGAGCTGTTTTTT
-	TRBV20-1	few	TRBJ1-2	CSARDSNDYGYTF	TGCAGTGCTAGAGATAGTAACGACTATGGCTACACCTTC
TRBD1	TRBV20-1	-	TRBJ2-7	CSADPFGQGAGEQYF	TGCAGTGCCGACCCGTTTGGACAGGGGGCGGGCGAGCAGTACTTC
TRBD1	TRBV28	few	TRBJ1-5	CASSSTGAEWSQPQHF	TGTGCCAGCAGTTCCACAGGGGCGGAGTGGAGTCAGCCCCAGCATTTT
TRBD1	TRBV7-9	-	TRBJ2-2	CASTRQGADTGELFF	TGTGCCAGCACCAGACAGGGGGCGGACACCGGGGAGCTGTTTTTT
TRBD2	TRBV27	many	TRBJ2-1	CASSSSGGAINEQFF	TGTGCCAGCAGTTCAAGCGGGGGGGCCATCAATGAGCAGTTCTTC
TRBD1	TRBV10-2	few	TRBJ2-3	CASSVVQGLPDTQYF	TGCGCCAGCAGTGTGGTACAGGGGCTGCCAGATACGCAGTATTTT
-	TRBV12-3/TRBV12-4	many	TRBJ2-1	CASSLGVGEQFF	TGTGCCAGCAGTCTGGGGGTAGGGGAGCAGTTCTTC
TRBD2	TRBV28	-	TRBJ2-1	CASRTTRRGQIAGGQGIYNEQFF	TGTGCCAGCAGGACGACGAGGAGGGGTCAAATAGCGGGAGGGCAGGGAATATACAATGAGCAGTTCTTC
-	TRBV27	-	TRBJ2-5	CASSSVRPQETQYF	TGTGCCAGCAGTTCCGTCCGCCCTCAAGAGACCCAGTACTTC
-	TRBV7-8	few	TRBJ2-7	CASSLLAGNEQYF	TGTGCCAGCAGCTTACTCGCGGGAAATGAGCAGTACTTC
-	TRBV20-1	many	TRBJ2-1	CSARTYYEQFF	TGCAGTGCTAGAACCTATTATGAGCAGTTCTTC
TRBD2	TRBV4-1	-	TRBJ2-1	CASSQDGSASGATRSYNEQFF	TGCGCCAGCAGCCAAGATGGCTCGGCTAGCGGGGCTACGCGCTCCTACAATGAGCAGTTCTTC
-	TRBV5-1	-	TRBJ2-1	CASSLFRDPQETQFF	TGCGCCAGCAGCTTATTCCGGGACCCCCAAGAGACCCAGTTCTTC
-	TRBV4-1	-	TRBJ2-7	CASTNGAGDEQYF	TGCGCCAGCACAAATGGGGCAGGGGACGAGCAGTACTTC
TRBD2	TRBV10-3	-	TRBJ2-1	CAISPGLATNEQFF	TGTGCCATCAGTCCGGGACTAGCGACAAATGAGCAGTTCTTC
TRBD2	TRBV10-3	-	TRBJ2-7	CAITPLGEGEQYF	TGTGCCATCACCCCATTAGGGGAGGGCGAGCAGTACTTC
TRBD1	TRBV24-1	many	TRBJ2-1	CATSGLGRTGGGYEQFF	TGTGCCACCAGTGGTCTGGGAAGGACAGGGGGCGGGTATGAGCAGTTCTTC
-	TRBV12-3/TRBV12-4	many	TRBJ1-1	CASSLFPQRMNTEAFF	TGTGCCAGCAGTTTATTCCCCCAGAGAATGAACACTGAAGCTTTCTTT
TRBD1	TRBV28	many	TRBJ2-1	CASSLPGQADEQFF	TGTGCCAGCAGTTTACCCGGACAGGCCGATGAGCAGTTCTTC
-	TRBV28	few	TRBJ2-1	CASIDPRPRRHEQFF	TGTGCCAGCATCGACCCGAGGCCTCGCAGGCATGAGCAGTTCTTC
-	TRBV24-1	-	TRBJ2-3	CATSDGMGPTHTDTQYF	TGTGCCACCAGTGATGGAATGGGACCAACTCACACAGATACGCAGTATTTT
-	TRBV24-1	few	TRBJ2-1	CATSATPSSYNEQFF	TGTGCCACCAGTGCGACACCGAGCTCCTACAATGAGCAGTTCTTC
-	TRBV5-6	-	TRBJ2-3	CASSLARRVGTDTQYF	TGTGCCAGCAGCTTGGCCCGCAGGGTAGGAACAGATACGCAGTATTTT